The rows below give T cell receptor beta chains drawn from one sample of a study of shared clonotypes between healthy human individuals. TCRdb's copy holds only in-frame clones and misses some; the assay was immunoSEQ multiplex PCR. The table shows hundreds of thousands of clones, with about 95% occurring only once. The sample comprised naive CD8+ T cells sorted from blood. The source is a woman younger than 45 in good health. CDR3s include the opening cysteine and the closing phenylalanine or tryptophan. A D gene is named only where the DNA matches it firmly. For some rows the clone size is stated as once, few or many, or as a class when expanded; others skip it.

size	V	J	D	CDR3	DNA
.	TRBV11-1	TRBJ1-2	.	CASSVDSANYGYTF	TGTGCCAGCAGCGTGGACAGCGCTAACTATGGCTACACCTTC
.	TRBV7-6	TRBJ2-1	.	CASSLGTGRAYNEQFF	TGTGCCAGCAGCTTAGGGACCGGGCGAGCCTACAATGAGCAGTTCTTC
.	TRBV11-2	TRBJ2-7	.	CASSWGSGNAYEQYF	TGTGCCAGCAGCTGGGGATCGGGAAATGCCTACGAGCAGTACTTC
.	TRBV2	TRBJ2-6	.	CASTLLGSGANVLTF	TGTGCCAGCACCCTATTAGGGTCTGGGGCCAACGTCCTGACTTTC
.	TRBV29-1	TRBJ2-3	.	CSGEGQFLDTQYF	TGCAGCGGGGAAGGACAGTTTTTAGATACGCAGTATTTT
.	TRBV19	TRBJ1-5	.	CASTLYNGNQPQHF	TGTGCCAGTACCTTATACAATGGCAATCAGCCCCAGCATTTT
.	TRBV5-6	TRBJ2-7	.	CASSVGNSYEQYF	TGTGCCAGCAGCGTCGGGAACTCCTACGAGCAGTACTTC
.	TRBV7-9	TRBJ2-7	.	CASHKKGGSEQYF	TGTGCCAGCCATAAAAAGGGTGGAAGCGAGCAGTACTTC
.	TRBV12-5	TRBJ1-2	.	CASGTTGRDYGYTF	TGTGCTAGTGGTACTACGGGAAGGGACTATGGCTACACCTTC
.	TRBV6-5	TRBJ2-5	TRBD1	CASSYWTGAGETQYF	TGTGCCAGCAGTTACTGGACAGGGGCAGGAGAGACCCAGTACTTC
.	TRBV10-2	TRBJ1-5	TRBD1	CASGKPGQGAQPQHF	TGCGCCAGCGGGAAGCCGGGACAGGGGGCCCAGCCCCAGCATTTT
.	TRBV28	TRBJ1-5	TRBD1	CASSTGTASNQPQHF	TGTGCCAGCAGTACCGGGACAGCTAGCAATCAGCCCCAGCATTTT
.	TRBV5-8	TRBJ2-7	TRBD1	CASSFPPRQGNYEQYF	TGTGCCAGCAGCTTCCCACCGCGACAGGGGAACTACGAGCAGTACTTC
.	TRBV28	TRBJ2-7	.	CASSSGLSYEQYF	TGTGCCAGCAGTTCAGGGTTATCCTACGAGCAGTACTTC
once	TRBV2	TRBJ1-2	.	CASGVGGGYTF	TGTGCCAGCGGGGTAGGGGGTGGCTACACCTTC
.	TRBV9	TRBJ2-7	TRBD1	CASSAFDRASSYEQYF	TGTGCCAGCAGCGCCTTCGACAGGGCTAGCTCCTACGAGCAGTACTTC